The entry below describes one T cell receptor beta chain. Produced via immunoSEQ multiplex PCR; TCRdb's table is partial and in-frame only. The data contain about 150,000 clones, around 89% of them singletons. The sample originates from a study of blood T cell repertoires in COVID-19. With 3 bases clipped from V and 9 bases from J, the junction kept 3 bases outside the gene matches. The CDR3 runs to 14 residues. The germline gives CDR1 SGHDT, CDR2 YYEEEE. This receptor was identified in a woman in her forties or fifties who had recovered from COVID-19. The chain is built from TRBV5-6 and TRBJ1-6; 10 bases agree with TRBD1. The sequenced sample was PBMCs or T cells enriched from blood (not recorded which). CDR3 region: CASSSGQGSSPLHF. In DNA form, the CDR3 reads TGTGCCAGCAGCTCGGGACAGGGGTCTTCACCCCTCCACTTT.